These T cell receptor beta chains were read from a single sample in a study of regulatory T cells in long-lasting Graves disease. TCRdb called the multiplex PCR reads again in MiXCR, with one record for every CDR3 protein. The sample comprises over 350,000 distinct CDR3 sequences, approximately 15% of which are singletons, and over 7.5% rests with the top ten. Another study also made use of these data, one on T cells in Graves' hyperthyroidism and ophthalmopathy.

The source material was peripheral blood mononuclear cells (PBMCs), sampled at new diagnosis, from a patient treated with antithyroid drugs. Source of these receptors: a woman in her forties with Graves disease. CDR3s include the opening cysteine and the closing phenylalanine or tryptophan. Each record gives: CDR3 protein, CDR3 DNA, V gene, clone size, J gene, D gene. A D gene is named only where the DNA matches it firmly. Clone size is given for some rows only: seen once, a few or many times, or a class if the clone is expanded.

CDR3: CASSLWGLNQPQHF
DNA: TGTGCCAGCAGTTTATGGGGACTTAATCAGCCCCAGCATTTT
V: TRBV28
size: .
J: TRBJ1-5
D: .

CDR3: CASSLALLNTGELFF
DNA: TGTGCCAGCAGCTTAGCGTTACTAAACACCGGGGAGCTGTTTTTT
V: TRBV7-2
size: .
J: TRBJ2-2
D: .

CDR3: CASSSQLPGTGAGGNEQFF
DNA: TGTGCCAGCAGTTCACAACTACCCGGGACAGGGGCCGGTGGGAATGAGCAGTTCTTC
V: TRBV28
size: .
J: TRBJ2-1
D: TRBD1

CDR3: CAWSPRGGNQPQHF
DNA: TGTGCCTGGAGTCCCAGGGGGGGCAATCAGCCCCAGCATTTT
V: TRBV30
size: few
J: TRBJ1-5
D: TRBD1

CDR3: CASSLEAGIETQYF
DNA: TGCGCCAGCAGCTTGGAGGCGGGGATAGAGACCCAGTACTTC
V: TRBV5-1
size: few
J: TRBJ2-5
D: .

CDR3: CASSPRGDLSSYNEQFF
DNA: TGTGCCAGCAGCCCGAGAGGGGACCTAAGCTCCTACAATGAGCAGTTCTTC
V: TRBV9
size: .
J: TRBJ2-1
D: .

CDR3: CAISDFQRSYNEQFF
DNA: TGTGCCATCAGTGACTTTCAGCGCTCCTACAATGAGCAGTTCTTC
V: TRBV10-3
size: many
J: TRBJ2-1
D: .

CDR3: CASSLQWEGTEAFF
DNA: TGTGCCAGCAGCTTACAATGGGAAGGCACTGAAGCTTTCTTT
V: TRBV7-6
size: many
J: TRBJ1-1
D: .

CDR3: CASSAPGLAGGRNEQFF
DNA: TGTGCCAGCAGCGCCCCGGGACTAGCGGGAGGCCGCAATGAGCAGTTCTTC
V: TRBV9
size: few
J: TRBJ2-1
D: TRBD2

CDR3: CASRVEGLNYEQYF
DNA: TGTGCCAGCAGAGTCGAGGGCCTCAACTACGAGCAGTACTTC
V: TRBV2
size: many
J: TRBJ2-7
D: .

CDR3: CASSDEAGLGQFF
DNA: TGTGCCAGCAGTGATGAGGCAGGGTTAGGGCAGTTCTTC
V: TRBV6-1
size: few
J: TRBJ2-1
D: .

CDR3: CSASPWEGYTEAFF
DNA: TGCAGTGCTAGCCCCTGGGAGGGGTACACTGAAGCTTTCTTT
V: TRBV20-1
size: many
J: TRBJ1-1
D: .

CDR3: CASSQDSSYEQYF
DNA: TGCGCCAGCAGCCAAGATAGCTCCTACGAGCAGTACTTC
V: TRBV3-1
size: many
J: TRBJ2-7
D: .

CDR3: CASSTRDPQYF
DNA: TGTGCCAGCAGCACCCGGGACCCCCAGTACTTC
V: TRBV9
size: few
J: TRBJ2-5
D: .

CDR3: CASSSPSGSTDTQYF
DNA: TGTGCCAGCAGCTCCCCCAGCGGGAGCACAGATACGCAGTATTTT
V: TRBV7-6
size: many
J: TRBJ2-3
D: .

CDR3: CASRPGQGKVTNEKLFF
DNA: TGTGCCAGCAGGCCGGGACAGGGGAAAGTGACTAATGAAAAACTGTTTTTT
V: TRBV12-3/TRBV12-4
size: many
J: TRBJ1-4
D: TRBD1

CDR3: CASSPRASTGYQETQYF
DNA: TGTGCCAGCAGCCCCCGCGCGAGTACAGGGTACCAAGAGACCCAGTACTTC
V: TRBV7-6
size: many
J: TRBJ2-5
D: .

CDR3: CASSLTRETNYEQYF
DNA: TGTGCCAGCAGCTTGACGCGGGAGACGAACTACGAGCAGTACTTC
V: TRBV7-2
size: many
J: TRBJ2-7
D: TRBD2

CDR3: CASSTATAVGQETQYF
DNA: TGTGCCAGCAGCACCGCTACGGCCGTGGGGCAAGAGACCCAGTACTTC
V: TRBV7-8
size: many
J: TRBJ2-5
D: .

CDR3: CSVEPRTSGRARETQYF
DNA: TGCAGCGTCGAACCCCGGACTAGCGGGAGGGCCAGGGAGACCCAGTACTTC
V: TRBV29-1
size: few
J: TRBJ2-5
D: TRBD2

CDR3: CASSVDLAGVNEQFF
DNA: TGTGCCAGCAGCGTAGACCTAGCGGGAGTAAATGAGCAGTTCTTC
V: TRBV9
size: many
J: TRBJ2-1
D: TRBD2

CDR3: CASSPTDRDLQFF
DNA: TGTGCCAGCAGCCCAACCGACCGGGACCTGCAGTTCTTC
V: TRBV6-1
size: few
J: TRBJ2-1
D: .

CDR3: CATSSSRRSAGANVLTF
DNA: TGTGCCACCAGCTCTTCAAGGAGGTCAGCTGGGGCCAACGTCCTGACTTTC
V: TRBV15
size: many
J: TRBJ2-6
D: .

CDR3: CASSLVSGAGGAYEQFF
DNA: TGTGCCAGCAGTTTAGTTAGCGGGGCCGGGGGGGCCTATGAGCAGTTCTTC
V: TRBV28
size: many
J: TRBJ2-1
D: TRBD2

CDR3: CASSYWALRREGNTGELFF
DNA: TGTGCCAGCAGTTACTGGGCACTGAGGAGGGAGGGGAACACCGGGGAGCTGTTTTTT
V: TRBV6-5
size: many
J: TRBJ2-2
D: TRBD2

CDR3: CASSHISGRNTDTQYF
DNA: TGTGCCAGCAGCCACATCAGCGGGAGGAACACAGATACGCAGTATTTT
V: TRBV11-2
size: many
J: TRBJ2-3
D: TRBD2

CDR3: CATSRKTGRGTDTQYF
DNA: TGTGCCACCAGCAGAAAAACAGGGAGGGGAACAGATACGCAGTATTTT
V: TRBV15
size: many
J: TRBJ2-3
D: .

CDR3: CASRGYPNQPQHF
DNA: TGTGCCAGCAGAGGATACCCTAATCAGCCCCAGCATTTT
V: TRBV28
size: .
J: TRBJ1-5
D: .

CDR3: CASSPIDSPFSYEQYF
DNA: TGTGCCAGCAGTCCAATAGACAGTCCCTTTTCCTACGAGCAGTACTTC
V: TRBV28
size: many
J: TRBJ2-7
D: .

CDR3: CASSRMSGKGQWSRTGELFF
DNA: TGTGCCAGCAGTAGAATGAGCGGGAAAGGCCAGTGGTCCCGAACCGGGGAGCTGTTTTTT
V: TRBV25-1
size: many
J: TRBJ2-2
D: TRBD2

CDR3: CASSTGTPLRAFF
DNA: TGTGCCAGCAGCACCGGGACGCCCTTGAGAGCTTTCTTT
V: TRBV7-2
size: many
J: TRBJ1-1
D: .

CDR3: CAISNWEGELFF
DNA: TGTGCCATCTCAAACTGGGAGGGGGAGCTGTTTTTT
V: TRBV10-3
size: few
J: TRBJ2-2
D: .

CDR3: CASSYSKGIAYNEQFF
DNA: TGTGCCAGCAGTTACTCTAAGGGGATTGCTTACAATGAGCAGTTCTTC
V: TRBV6-5
size: few
J: TRBJ2-1
D: .

CDR3: CASSLVTSGSYNEQFF
DNA: TGTGCCAGCAGCCTCGTGACTAGCGGGAGTTACAATGAGCAGTTCTTC
V: TRBV11-1
size: many
J: TRBJ2-1
D: TRBD2

CDR3: CASSSVPGLAGGNTGELFF
DNA: TGTGCCAGCAGTTCTGTCCCGGGACTAGCGGGGGGAAACACCGGGGAGCTGTTTTTT
V: TRBV6-5
size: once
J: TRBJ2-2
D: TRBD2

CDR3: CASSIVATGLNTEAFF
DNA: TGTGCCAGTAGTATAGTGGCGACAGGGTTGAACACTGAAGCTTTCTTT
V: TRBV19
size: many
J: TRBJ1-1
D: TRBD1

CDR3: CAINPGGLRRREQFF
DNA: TGTGCCATCAACCCTGGGGGGCTTCGACGGAGGGAGCAGTTCTTC
V: TRBV10-3
size: many
J: TRBJ2-1
D: .

CDR3: CATSNDDRVNQPQHF
DNA: TGTGCCACCAGCAATGATGACAGGGTCAATCAGCCCCAGCATTTT
V: TRBV15
size: .
J: TRBJ1-5
D: TRBD1

CDR3: CAFSTSGGTDTQYF
DNA: TGTGCCTTTTCCACTAGCGGCGGGACAGATACGCAGTATTTT
V: TRBV4-2
size: .
J: TRBJ2-3
D: TRBD2

CDR3: CATSDVMGQTSSYNEQFF
DNA: TGTGCCACCAGTGATGTAATGGGACAGACGAGCTCCTACAATGAGCAGTTCTTC
V: TRBV24-1
size: .
J: TRBJ2-1
D: TRBD1

CDR3: CASTAGTGAYEQYF
DNA: TGTGCCAGCACCGCCGGGACTGGAGCCTACGAGCAGTACTTC
V: TRBV3-1
size: .
J: TRBJ2-7
D: .

CDR3: CSARDEAGTFGTQYF
DNA: TGCAGTGCTAGAGATGAGGCAGGGACCTTTGGGACGCAGTATTTT
V: TRBV20-1
size: many
J: TRBJ2-3
D: .

CDR3: CASSGSRTYTQYF
DNA: TGTGCCAGCAGTGGATCTAGGACCTATACGCAGTATTTT
V: TRBV27
size: many
J: TRBJ2-3
D: .

CDR3: CASFNGGFATEAFF
DNA: TGCGCCAGCTTTAATGGGGGGTTCGCCACTGAAGCTTTCTTT
V: TRBV5-1
size: .
J: TRBJ1-1
D: .

CDR3: CASRPGGAGNQPQHF
DNA: TGTGCCAGCAGGCCAGGGGGCGCGGGCAATCAGCCCCAGCATTTT
V: TRBV7-9
size: many
J: TRBJ1-5
D: TRBD1

CDR3: CASSFGGSYGYTF
DNA: TGTGCCAGCAGTTTTGGGGGGTCCTATGGCTACACCTTC
V: TRBV28
size: .
J: TRBJ1-2
D: .